This T cell receptor beta chain appears in the sequencing data of a study of blood T cell repertoires in COVID-19. Study information: Symptom resolution, clearance, or two negative PCRs marked the recovered donors of Cohort 3. PBMCs, B-cell-depleted T cells, or T cells provided the cDNA or gDNA that made up the material.

Original processing methods: Reference gene primer amplification gave estimated nucleated cell counts. Libraries were prepared by immunoSEQ multiplex PCR; TCRdb keeps only in-frame clonotypes and omits some of them. The DNA gave D and trimming, while V, J and clone size come from that table. Found here are approximately 360,000 clones, 70% to 90% of them singletons; the top ten hold roughly 1.9%. Germline V gene data show CDR1 as MDHEN and CDR2 as SYDVKM. The CDR3 consists of 13 residues. V lost 7 bases and J lost 8, with 17 bases in between. In assigning cohorts, the study relied on participant-reported clinical history.

Sequenced sample: PBMCs or T cells enriched from blood (not recorded which). The clonotype originates from a middle-aged man in a cohort exposed to, infected with or recovered from COVID-19 (not recorded which). This sequence joins TRBV28 and TRBJ1-2; tentatively, D is TRBD1 (5 bases). This CDR3 is CASTLSKGLGYTF. The CDR3 nucleotides are TGTGCCAGCACCCTATCGAAGGGGTTAGGCTACACCTTC.